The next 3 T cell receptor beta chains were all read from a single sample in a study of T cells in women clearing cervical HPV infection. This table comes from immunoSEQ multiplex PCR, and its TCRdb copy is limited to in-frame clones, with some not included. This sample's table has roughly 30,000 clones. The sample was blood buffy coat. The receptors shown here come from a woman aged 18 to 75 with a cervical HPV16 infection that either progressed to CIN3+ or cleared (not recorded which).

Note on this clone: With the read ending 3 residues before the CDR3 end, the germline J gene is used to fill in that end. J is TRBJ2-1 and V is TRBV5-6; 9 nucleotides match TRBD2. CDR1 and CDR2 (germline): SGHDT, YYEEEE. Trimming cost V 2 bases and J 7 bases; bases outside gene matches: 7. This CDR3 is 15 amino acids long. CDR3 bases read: TGTGCCAGCAGCTTTAGCGGGGGCCTGGGGAATGAG. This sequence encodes CASSFSGGLGNE. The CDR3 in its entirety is CASSFSGGLGNEQFF.

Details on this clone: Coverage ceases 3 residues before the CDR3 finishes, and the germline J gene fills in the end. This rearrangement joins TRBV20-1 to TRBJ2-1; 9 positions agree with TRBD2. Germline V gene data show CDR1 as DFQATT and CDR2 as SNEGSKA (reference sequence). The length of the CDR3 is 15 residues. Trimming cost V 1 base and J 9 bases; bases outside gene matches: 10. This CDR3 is CSARGPAGGPFEQFF. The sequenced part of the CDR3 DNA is TGCAGTGCTAGAGGTCCGGCGGGAGGGCCTTTTGAG.

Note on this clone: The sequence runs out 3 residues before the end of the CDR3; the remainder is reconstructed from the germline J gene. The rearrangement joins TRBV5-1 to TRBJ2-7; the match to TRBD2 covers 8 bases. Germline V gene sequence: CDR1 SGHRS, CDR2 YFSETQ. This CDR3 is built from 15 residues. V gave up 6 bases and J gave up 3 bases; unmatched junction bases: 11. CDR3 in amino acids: CASTGELAGGYEQYF. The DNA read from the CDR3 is TGCGCCAGCACCGGTGAGCTAGCGGGTGGCTACGAG.